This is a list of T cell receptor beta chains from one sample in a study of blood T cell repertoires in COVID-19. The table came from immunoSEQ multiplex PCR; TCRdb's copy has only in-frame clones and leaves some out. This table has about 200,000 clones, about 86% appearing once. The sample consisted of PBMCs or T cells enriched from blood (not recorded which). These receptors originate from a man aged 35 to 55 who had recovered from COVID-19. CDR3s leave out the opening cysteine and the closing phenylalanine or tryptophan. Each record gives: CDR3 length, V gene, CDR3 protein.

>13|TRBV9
ASSVGDGLSYEAF
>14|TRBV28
ASSLEGLWGVSGYT
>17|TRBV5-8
ASSHARDSWIPNTGELF
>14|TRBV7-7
ASHWEVQVGGTEAF
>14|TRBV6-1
ASSDIYQKPTGGSF
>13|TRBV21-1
ASTSPGQGDYGYT
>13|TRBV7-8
ASSLGTSLMGTQY
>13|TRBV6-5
ATKQQRVGTDTQY
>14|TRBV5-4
ASSRPTGENTGELF
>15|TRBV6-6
ASSRTGGTYSNQPQH
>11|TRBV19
ATARTGAYEQY
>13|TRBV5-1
ASSLGGSSGNTIY
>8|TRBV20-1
SASSETQY
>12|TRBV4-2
ASSFGQRNTEAF
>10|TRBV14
ASSLAYNEQF
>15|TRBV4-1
ASSQATRGVEGGGYT
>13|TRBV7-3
ASGQISGLNTEAF
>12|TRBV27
ASSVHVQGEEQY
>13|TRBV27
ASSLRGRNTGELF
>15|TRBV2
ASSRTGTAYRGEELF
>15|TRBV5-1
ASSSPISGGMHNEQF
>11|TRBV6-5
ASSPVQNYGYT
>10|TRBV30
AWGNLNQPQH
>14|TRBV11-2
ASSSLRRGSQETQY
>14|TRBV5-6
ASSLGSGQGGTEAF
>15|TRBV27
ASSPPPGQGTNYGYT
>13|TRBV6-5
ASSHRDRGLETQY
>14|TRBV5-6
ASNFRYLTGNTEAF
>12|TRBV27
ASSPQGSRYEQY
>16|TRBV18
ASSPSLLAGESTDTQY
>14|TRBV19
ASSNSGQGAPYGYT
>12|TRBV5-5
ASSPQGAGTEAF
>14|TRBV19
ASSEGQGRASAEAF
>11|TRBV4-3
ASSPGTGDGYT
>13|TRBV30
AVAKGGGAYGEQY
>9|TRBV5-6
ASSYQYEQY
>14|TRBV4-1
ASSQGTGANSYEQY
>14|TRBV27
ASSALQGARGYGYT
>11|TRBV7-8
ASSLATNQPQH
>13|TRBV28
ASSFIQGNQETQY
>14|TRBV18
ASSPRETGEWQPQH
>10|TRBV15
ATSSGVGELF
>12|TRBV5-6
ASSFGRPNEKLF
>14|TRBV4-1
ASSQGARQSGNTIY
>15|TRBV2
ASRGGQGKSLGEKLF
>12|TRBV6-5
ASRDWGFGSPLH
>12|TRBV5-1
ASSLVGVQETQY
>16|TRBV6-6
ASSRYPLRGSGANVLT
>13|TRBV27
ASRDSGSVQETQY
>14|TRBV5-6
ASSGGSSHRNTEAF
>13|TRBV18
ASSHTPQGTDTQY
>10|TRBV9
ASSPRNYGYT
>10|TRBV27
ASKGALNTQY
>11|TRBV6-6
ATWAGAGNTIY
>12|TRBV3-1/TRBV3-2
ASSPERGDYGYT
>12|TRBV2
ASSGQIMNTEAF
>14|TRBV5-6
ASSLPGSSRNTEAF
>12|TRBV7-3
ASSLSGGPYEQY
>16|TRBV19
ASSIFFVGRQTNYGYT